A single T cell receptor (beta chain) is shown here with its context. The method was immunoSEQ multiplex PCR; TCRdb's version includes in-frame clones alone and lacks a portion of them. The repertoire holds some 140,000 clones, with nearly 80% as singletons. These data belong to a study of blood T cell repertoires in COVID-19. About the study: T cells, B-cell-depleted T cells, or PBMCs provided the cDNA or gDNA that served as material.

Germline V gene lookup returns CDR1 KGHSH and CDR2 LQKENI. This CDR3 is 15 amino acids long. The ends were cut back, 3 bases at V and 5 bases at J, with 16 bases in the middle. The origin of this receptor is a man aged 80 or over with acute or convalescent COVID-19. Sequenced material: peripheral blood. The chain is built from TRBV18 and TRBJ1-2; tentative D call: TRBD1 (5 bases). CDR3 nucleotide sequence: TGTGCCAGCTCACCGGACGGACAAGGGCCTTATGGCTACACCTTC. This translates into CASSPDGQGPYGYTF.